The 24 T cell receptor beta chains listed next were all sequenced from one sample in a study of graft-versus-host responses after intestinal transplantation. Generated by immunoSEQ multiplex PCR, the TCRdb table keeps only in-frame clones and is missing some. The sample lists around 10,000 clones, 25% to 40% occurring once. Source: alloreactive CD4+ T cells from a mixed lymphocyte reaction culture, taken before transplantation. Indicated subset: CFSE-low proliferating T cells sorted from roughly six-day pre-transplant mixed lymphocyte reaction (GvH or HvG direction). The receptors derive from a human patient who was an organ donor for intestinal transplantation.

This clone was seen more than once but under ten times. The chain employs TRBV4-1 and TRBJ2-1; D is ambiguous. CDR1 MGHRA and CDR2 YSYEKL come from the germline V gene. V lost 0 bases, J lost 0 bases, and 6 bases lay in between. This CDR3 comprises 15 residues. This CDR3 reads CASSQEWLSYNEQFF. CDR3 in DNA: TGCGCCAGCAGCCAAGAGTGGCTCTCCTACAATGAGCAGTTCTTC.

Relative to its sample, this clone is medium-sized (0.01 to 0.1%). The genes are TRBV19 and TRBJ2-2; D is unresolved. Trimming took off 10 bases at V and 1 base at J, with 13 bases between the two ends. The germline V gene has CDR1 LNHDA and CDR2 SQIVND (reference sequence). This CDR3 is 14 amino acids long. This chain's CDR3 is CATKIGQNTGELFF. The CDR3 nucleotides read TGTGCCACGAAAATTGGCCAGAACACCGGGGAGCTGTTTTTT.

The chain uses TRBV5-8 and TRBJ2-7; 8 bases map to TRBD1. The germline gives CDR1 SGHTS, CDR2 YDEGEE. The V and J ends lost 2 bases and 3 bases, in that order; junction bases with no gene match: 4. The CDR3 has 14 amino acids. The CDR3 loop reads CASSFQGTGYEQYF. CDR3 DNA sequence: TGTGCCAGCAGCTTTCAGGGGACAGGCTACGAGCAGTACTTC. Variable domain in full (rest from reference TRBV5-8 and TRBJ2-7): EAGVTQSPTHLIKTRGQQATLRCSPISGHTSVYWYQQALGLGLQFLLWYDEGEERNRGNFPPRFSGRQFPNYSSELNVNALELEDSALYLCASSFQGTGYEQYFGPGTRLTVT.

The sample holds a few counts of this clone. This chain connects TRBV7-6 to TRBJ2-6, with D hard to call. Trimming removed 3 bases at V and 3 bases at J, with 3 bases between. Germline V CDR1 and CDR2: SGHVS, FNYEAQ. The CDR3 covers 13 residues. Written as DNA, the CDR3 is TGTGCCAGCAGCTTCAATGGGGCCAACGTCCTGACTTTC. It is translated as CASSFNGANVLTF.

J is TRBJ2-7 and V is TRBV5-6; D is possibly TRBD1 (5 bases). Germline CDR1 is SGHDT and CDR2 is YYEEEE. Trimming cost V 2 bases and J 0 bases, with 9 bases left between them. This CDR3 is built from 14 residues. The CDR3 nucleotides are TGTGCCAGCAGCTTAGGGGATTACTCCTACGAGCAGTACTTC. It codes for CASSLGDYSYEQYF.

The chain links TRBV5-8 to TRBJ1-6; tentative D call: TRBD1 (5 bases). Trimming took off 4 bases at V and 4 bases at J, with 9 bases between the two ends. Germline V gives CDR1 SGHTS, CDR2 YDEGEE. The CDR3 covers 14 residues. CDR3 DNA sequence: TGTGCCAGCAGCGCGGGACGGTATAATTCACCCCTCCACTTT. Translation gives CASSAGRYNSPLHF.

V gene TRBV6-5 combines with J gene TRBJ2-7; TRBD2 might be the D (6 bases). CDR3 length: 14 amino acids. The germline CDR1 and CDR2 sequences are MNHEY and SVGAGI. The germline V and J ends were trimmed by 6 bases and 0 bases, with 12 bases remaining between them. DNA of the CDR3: TGTGCCAGCAGAGCCCGGGGGAACTCCTACGAGCAGTACTTC. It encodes CASRARGNSYEQYF.

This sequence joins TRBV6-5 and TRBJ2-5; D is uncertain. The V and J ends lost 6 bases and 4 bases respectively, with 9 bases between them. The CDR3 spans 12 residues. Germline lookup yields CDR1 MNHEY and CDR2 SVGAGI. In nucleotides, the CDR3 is TGTGCCAGCAGGAGCGTTGGAGAGACCCAGTACTTC. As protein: CASRSVGETQYF.

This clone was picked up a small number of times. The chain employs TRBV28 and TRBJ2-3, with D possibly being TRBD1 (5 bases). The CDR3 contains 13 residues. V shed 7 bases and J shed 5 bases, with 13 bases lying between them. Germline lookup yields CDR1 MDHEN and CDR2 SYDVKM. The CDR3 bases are TGTGCCAGCAAGCGCCCAGGGATAGATACGCAGTATTTT. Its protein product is CASKRPGIDTQYF.

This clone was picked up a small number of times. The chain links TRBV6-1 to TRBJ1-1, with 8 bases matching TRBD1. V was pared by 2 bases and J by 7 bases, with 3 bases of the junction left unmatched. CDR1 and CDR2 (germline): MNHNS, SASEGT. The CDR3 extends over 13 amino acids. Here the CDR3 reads CASSEPGQDEAFF. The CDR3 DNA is TGTGCCAGCAGTGAACCGGGACAGGATGAAGCTTTCTTT.

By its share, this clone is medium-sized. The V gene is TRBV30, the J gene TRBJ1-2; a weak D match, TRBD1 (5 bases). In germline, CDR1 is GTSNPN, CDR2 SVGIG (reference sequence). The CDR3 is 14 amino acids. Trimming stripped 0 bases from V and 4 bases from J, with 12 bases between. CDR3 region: CAWSVQGASYGYTF. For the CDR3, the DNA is TGTGCCTGGAGTGTACAAGGGGCCTCCTATGGCTACACCTTC.

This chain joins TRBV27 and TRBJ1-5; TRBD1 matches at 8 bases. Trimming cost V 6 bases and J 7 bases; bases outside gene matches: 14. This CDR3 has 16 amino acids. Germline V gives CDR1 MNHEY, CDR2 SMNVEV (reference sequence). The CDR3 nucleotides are TGTGCCAGCAGCCGTCTCATTGGACAGGGAACACAGCCCCAGCATTTT. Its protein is CASSRLIGQGTQPQHF.

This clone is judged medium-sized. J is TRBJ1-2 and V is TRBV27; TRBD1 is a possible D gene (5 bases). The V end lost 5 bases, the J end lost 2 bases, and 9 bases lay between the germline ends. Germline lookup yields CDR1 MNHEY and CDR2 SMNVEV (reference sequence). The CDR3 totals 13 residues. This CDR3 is CASSLRQNYGYTF. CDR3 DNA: TGTGCCAGCAGTCTCAGACAGAACTATGGCTACACCTTC.

The CDR3 loop reads CASTPGGENPPLHF. In DNA form, the CDR3 reads TGTGCCAGCACCCCGGGAGGGGAAAATCCACCCCTCCACTTT. This chain joins TRBV28 and TRBJ1-6; D might be TRBD1 (5 bases). This CDR3 spans 14 amino acids. CDR1 MDHEN and CDR2 SYDVKM come from the germline V gene. V lost 7 bases, J lost 11 bases, and 18 bases lay in between.

The CDR3 region is CASSIIGRMAGELFF. CDR3 in DNA: TGTGCCAGTAGTATAATAGGGAGGATGGCCGGGGAGCTGTTTTTT. The chain recombines TRBV19 with TRBJ2-2; D perhaps matches TRBD2 (6 bases). Germline loops: CDR1 LNHDA, CDR2 SQIVND (reference sequence). V dropped 2 bases and J dropped 6 bases, with 13 bases sitting between them. This CDR3 contains 15 residues.

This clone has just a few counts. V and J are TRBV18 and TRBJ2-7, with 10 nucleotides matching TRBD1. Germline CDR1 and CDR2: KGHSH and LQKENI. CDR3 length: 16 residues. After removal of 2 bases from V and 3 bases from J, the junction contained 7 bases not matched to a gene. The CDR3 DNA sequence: TGTGCCAGCTCACCATACCGGGACAGGGGTTTCTACGAGCAGTACTTC. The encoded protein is CASSPYRDRGFYEQYF.

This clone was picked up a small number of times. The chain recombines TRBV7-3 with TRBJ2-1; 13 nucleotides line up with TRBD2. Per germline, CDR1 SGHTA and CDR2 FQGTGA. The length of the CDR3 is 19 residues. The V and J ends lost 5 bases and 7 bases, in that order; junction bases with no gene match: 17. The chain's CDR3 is CASSPITSGGALARNEQFF. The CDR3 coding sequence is TGTGCCAGCAGCCCCATTACTAGCGGGGGGGCCCTAGCCCGGAATGAGCAGTTCTTC.

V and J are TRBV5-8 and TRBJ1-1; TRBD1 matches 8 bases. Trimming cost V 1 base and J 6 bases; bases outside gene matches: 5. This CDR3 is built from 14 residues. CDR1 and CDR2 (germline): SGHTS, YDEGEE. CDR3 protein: CASSLIQGGAEAFF. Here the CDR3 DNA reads TGTGCCAGCAGCTTGATACAGGGGGGCGCTGAAGCTTTCTTT. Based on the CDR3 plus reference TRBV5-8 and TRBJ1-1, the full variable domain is EAGVTQSPTHLIKTRGQQATLRCSPISGHTSVYWYQQALGLGLQFLLWYDEGEERNRGNFPPRFSGRQFPNYSSELNVNALELEDSALYLCASSLIQGGAEAFFGQGTRLTVV.

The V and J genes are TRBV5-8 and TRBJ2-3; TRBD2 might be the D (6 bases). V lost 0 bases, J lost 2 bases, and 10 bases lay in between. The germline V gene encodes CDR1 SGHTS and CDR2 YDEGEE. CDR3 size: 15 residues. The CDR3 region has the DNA TGTGCCAGCAGCTTGGCCGGCGGGGTCACAGATACGCAGTATTTT. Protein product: CASSLAGGVTDTQYF.

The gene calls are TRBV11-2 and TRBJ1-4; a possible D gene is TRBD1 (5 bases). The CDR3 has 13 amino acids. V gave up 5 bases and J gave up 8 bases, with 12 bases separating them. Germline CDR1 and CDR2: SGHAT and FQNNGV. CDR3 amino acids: CASSPATGEKLFF. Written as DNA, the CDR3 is TGTGCCAGCAGCCCAGCCACAGGAGAAAAACTGTTTTTT.

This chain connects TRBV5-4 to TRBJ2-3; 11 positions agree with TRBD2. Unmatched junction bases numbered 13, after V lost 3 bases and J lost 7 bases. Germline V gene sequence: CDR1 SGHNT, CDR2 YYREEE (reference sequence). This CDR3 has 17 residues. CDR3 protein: CASSYVLLAGGTNTQYF. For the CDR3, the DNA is TGTGCCAGCAGCTACGTCCTCCTAGCGGGGGGAACGAATACGCAGTATTTT.

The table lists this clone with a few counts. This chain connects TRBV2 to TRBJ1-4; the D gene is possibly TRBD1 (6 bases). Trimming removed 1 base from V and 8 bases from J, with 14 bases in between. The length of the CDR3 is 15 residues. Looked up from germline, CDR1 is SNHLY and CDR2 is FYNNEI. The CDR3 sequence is CASSEEWSGGEKLFF. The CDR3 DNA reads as TGTGCCAGCAGTGAAGAGTGGTCGGGGGGCGAAAAACTGTTTTTT.

The CDR3 loop is CASSPRTSQETQYF. The CDR3 nucleotides are TGTGCCAGCTCACCACGGACATCCCAAGAGACCCAGTACTTC. This chain joins TRBV18 and TRBJ2-5; possibly TRBD1 for D (5 bases). Trimming took off 1 base at V and 1 base at J, with 7 bases between the two ends. Germline V lookup: CDR1 KGHSH, CDR2 LQKENI. There are 14 residues in the CDR3.

CDR3 sequence (DNA): TGTGCCAGCAGCGAGGGGGACAGGGACTACGAGCAGTACTTC. Protein product: CASSEGDRDYEQYF. The chain links TRBV5-6 to TRBJ2-7, with 9 nucleotides matching TRBD1. Germline-derived CDR1 and CDR2 are SGHDT and YYEEEE. Trimming took 4 bases from V and 3 from J; bases not matched to a gene: 5. The CDR3 sequence is 14 residues long.